Listed here is a single TCR beta chain. Its antigen is undetermined. Additional DNA sequences in this sample encode the identical CDR3. Germline CDR1 reads SGDLS; CDR2 reads YYNGEE. V lost 0 bases to trimming and J lost 4 bases; unmatched junction nucleotides: 2. The CDR3 covers 14 residues. PCR amplification relied on 60 Vbeta primers (plus 13 Jbeta primers). Sequenced by immunoSEQ multiplex PCR; TCRdb stores in-frame clones only, minus some. The profile shows roughly 130,000 clones, 70% to 80% of them singletons. The data were obtained in a study of cytomegalovirus exposure and HLA in healthy donors. Looking at the study overall: The study placed over 65% of its 350 to 400 genotyped donors in the Caucasian-associated ancestry cluster.

Study-wide results and caveats: Being indistinguishable, some V segments were excluded, TRBV6-2 and TRBV6-3 among them.

The sequence was collected from a woman between 55 and 75 years old in good health and CMV-seropositive. This chain joins TRBV9 and TRBJ1-2, with TRBD1 matching 8 bases. Sequenced input: PBMCs. CDR3 sequence: CASSVGQGSYGYTF. CDR3 sequence (DNA): TGTGCCAGCAGCGTAGGACAGGGGAGCTATGGCTACACCTTC.